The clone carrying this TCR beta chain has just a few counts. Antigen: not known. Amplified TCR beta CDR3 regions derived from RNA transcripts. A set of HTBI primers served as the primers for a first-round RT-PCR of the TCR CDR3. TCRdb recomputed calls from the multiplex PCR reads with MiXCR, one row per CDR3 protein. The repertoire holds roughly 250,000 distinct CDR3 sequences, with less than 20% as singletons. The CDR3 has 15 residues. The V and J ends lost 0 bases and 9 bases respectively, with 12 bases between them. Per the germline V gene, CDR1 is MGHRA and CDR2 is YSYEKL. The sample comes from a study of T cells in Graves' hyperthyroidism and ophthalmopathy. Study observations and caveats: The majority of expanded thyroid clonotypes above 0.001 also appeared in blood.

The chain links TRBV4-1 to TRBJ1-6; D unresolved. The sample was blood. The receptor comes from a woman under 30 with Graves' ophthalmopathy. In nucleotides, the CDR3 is TGCGCCAGCAGCCAAGATCTTAGAAGAGGTTCACCCCTCCACTTT. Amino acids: CASSQDLRRGSPLHF.